This T cell receptor beta chain derives from a study of OX40 agonist ivuxolimab in advanced cancers. Background on the study: In this trial design, patients received ivuxolimab intravenously at 0.01 to 10 mg/kg every 2 weeks.

Measured with immunoSEQ multiplex PCR; TCRdb has only the in-frame clones, and not every one. The sample consists of 90,000 to 100,000 clones, around 88% of them appearing once. Worth noting for this clone: Its antigen is unknown.

V shed 4 bases and J shed 2 bases, with 6 bases lying between them. CDR1 and CDR2 (germline): SNHLY, FYNNEI. The CDR3 totals 13 residues. Study results and caveats: Low normalized T-cell clonal expansion also characterized some of the nonresponders. With doses of 0.1 to 3.0 mg/kg, CD4+ and CD8+ blood T cells had undergone clonal expansion by week 6.

This clonotype was obtained from an adult with an advanced solid tumor such as melanoma, head and neck, liver or kidney cancer. The input for sequencing was CD4+ or CD8+ T cells sorted from blood, taken in a trial of the OX40 agonist ivuxolimab. The chain links TRBV2 to TRBJ1-3; D ambiguous. CDR3 protein: CASSASPGNTIYF. For the CDR3, the DNA is TGTGCCAGCAGTGCGTCCCCTGGAAACACCATATATTTT.